The sequence of this T cell receptor beta chain was determined in a study of OX40 agonist ivuxolimab in advanced cancers. Findings and limits, study-wide: Clonal expansion by week 6 occurred in CD4+ and CD8+ blood T cells (at 0.1 to 3.0 mg/kg). Expanded clones belonging to CD8+ T cells outnumbered, on average, those of CD4+.

The method was immunoSEQ multiplex PCR; TCRdb's version includes in-frame clones alone and lacks a portion of them. The table records about 72,000 clones, about 90% of them present only once. As regards this clone: The antigen is unknown.

The CDR3 is 14 amino acids. V shed 3 bases and J shed 2 bases, with 11 bases lying between them. Germline CDR1 and CDR2: MNHEY and SMNVEV (reference sequence). This clonotype originated in an adult with an advanced solid tumor such as melanoma, head and neck, liver or kidney cancer. This rearrangement joins TRBV27 to TRBJ2-7; D possibly corresponds to TRBD1 (6 bases). The source was CD4+ or CD8+ T cells sorted from blood, collected in a trial of the OX40 agonist ivuxolimab. CDR3: CASSLDRHPYEQYF. CDR3 bases: TGTGCCAGCAGTTTGGACAGACACCCCTACGAGCAGTACTTC.